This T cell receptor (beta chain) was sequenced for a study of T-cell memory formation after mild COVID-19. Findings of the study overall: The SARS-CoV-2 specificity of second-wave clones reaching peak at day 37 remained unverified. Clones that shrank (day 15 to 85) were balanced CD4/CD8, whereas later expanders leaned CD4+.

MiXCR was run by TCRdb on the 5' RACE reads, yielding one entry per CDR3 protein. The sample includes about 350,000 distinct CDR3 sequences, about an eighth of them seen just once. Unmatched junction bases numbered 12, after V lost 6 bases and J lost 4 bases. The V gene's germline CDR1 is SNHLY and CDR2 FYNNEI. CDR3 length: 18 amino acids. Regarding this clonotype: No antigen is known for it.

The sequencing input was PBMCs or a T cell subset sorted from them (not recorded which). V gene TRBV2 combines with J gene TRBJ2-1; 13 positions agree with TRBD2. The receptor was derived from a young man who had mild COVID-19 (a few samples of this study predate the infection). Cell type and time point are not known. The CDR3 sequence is CASRPFPRLAGGYNEQFF. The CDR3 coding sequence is TGTGCCAGCAGGCCTTTCCCACGACTAGCGGGGGGATACAATGAGCAGTTCTTC. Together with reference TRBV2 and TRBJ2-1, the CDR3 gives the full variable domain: EPEVTQTPSHQVTQMGQEVILRCVPISNHLYFYWYRQILGQKVEFLVSFYNNEISEKSEIFDDQFSVERPDGSNFTLKIRSTKLEDSAMYFCASRPFPRLAGGYNEQFFGPGTRLTVL.